This T cell receptor beta chain was sequenced during a study of blood T cell repertoires in COVID-19. Study-level background: Samples taken during acute and convalescent COVID-19 were collected in the United States, Italy and Spain. From T cells, B-cell-depleted T cells, or PBMCs came the material, which was cDNA or gDNA.

The protocol was immunoSEQ multiplex PCR, while the TCRdb copy is restricted to in-frame clones and leaves out a portion. The repertoire holds about 240,000 clones, with around four fifths as singletons. There are 16 residues in the CDR3. The germline V gene encodes CDR1 SQVTM and CDR2 ANQGSEA. V lost 3 bases and J 4 bases, leaving 21 bases between the germline ends. The rearrangement uses TRBV29-1 and TRBJ1-1; D unclear. This TCR came from a woman aged 70-85 years with acute or convalescent COVID-19. The sequencing input was peripheral blood. The CDR3 sequence is CSVDGVPPSQGTEAFF. Written as DNA, the CDR3 is TGCAGCGTTGACGGGGTACCCCCTAGCCAAGGCACTGAAGCTTTCTTT.